This passage covers 25 T cell receptor beta chains from one sample sequenced in a study of T cell changes during pregnancy in multiple sclerosis (dated by TCRdb to the late 2010s). Receptor amplification or capture employed the immunoSEQ multiplex PCR assay. TCRdb provides this immuneACCESS table in a form limited to in-frame rearrangements. Some clones are lacking; in checked studies, under half of them reflect an unresolved V gene, and why the rest are absent is not known. This sample lists roughly 22,000 clones; 80% to 95% were detected once. The ten largest clones take up approximately 0.63% of the sample. This sample comprised CD4+ T cells from peripheral blood mononuclear cells, obtained after pregnancy. Source of these receptors: a female donor in good health, enrolled as a control in a pregnancy study.

The chain carries TRBV10-3 and TRBJ1-3; a weak D match, TRBD1 (6 bases). The germline V and J ends were trimmed by 6 bases and 0 bases, with 9 bases remaining between them. The CDR3 contains 14 residues. In germline, CDR1 is ENHRY, CDR2 SYGVKD. This CDR3 reads CAISRQVSGNTIYF. For the CDR3, the DNA is TGTGCCATCAGCCGACAGGTCTCTGGAAACACCATATATTTT.

The V and J genes are TRBV9 and TRBJ1-1; D is undetermined. The ends were cut back, 0 bases at V and 1 base at J, with 4 bases in the middle. CDR1 is SGDLS and CDR2 is YYNGEE in the germline V gene. The CDR3 contains 13 residues. CDR3 nucleotides: TGTGCCAGCAGCGTAGCCCAGAACACTGAAGCTTTCTTT. This translates into CASSVAQNTEAFF.

The V and J genes are TRBV18 and TRBJ1-3; a weak D match, TRBD1 (5 bases). Trimming took 0 bases from V and 3 from J, leaving 9 bases between them. There are 15 residues in the CDR3. The germline V gene encodes CDR1 KGHSH and CDR2 LQKENI. CDR3 sequence reads: CASSPPGLIGNTIYF. The CDR3 DNA is TGTGCCAGCTCACCACCGGGGCTCATTGGAAACACCATATATTTT.

This sequence joins TRBV7-9 and TRBJ1-1, with a weak D call TRBD1 (6 bases). The V and J ends lost 2 bases and 11 bases respectively, with 12 bases between them. The CDR3 is 12 residues long. The germline gives CDR1 SEHNR, CDR2 FQNEAQ (reference sequence). CDR3 sequence (DNA): TGTGCCAGCAGCTTAACCTCAGGGGACGCTTTCTTT. It codes for CASSLTSGDAFF.

As concerns this clone: One end of the junction varies from germline; a read error may be responsible. The chain links TRBV7-9 to TRBJ2-3; D might be TRBD1 (5 bases). CDR1 is SEHNR and CDR2 is FQNEAQ in the germline V gene (reference sequence). This CDR3 contains 14 residues. This chain's CDR3 is CDLRGELDTDTQYF. The CDR3 DNA reads TGCGACCTTAGGGGCGAGTTGGACACAGATACGCAGTATTTT.

The V gene is TRBV27, the J gene TRBJ2-1; maybe TRBD1 (7 bases). Per the germline V gene, CDR1 is MNHEY and CDR2 is SMNVEV (reference sequence). V was shortened by 5 bases and J by 8 bases, with 19 bases between the two germline ends. The CDR3 contains 15 residues. CDR3 sequence: CASSPKDRRGDEQFF. As DNA, the CDR3 is TGTGCCAGCAGTCCAAAGGACAGGAGGGGGGATGAGCAGTTCTTC.

This rearrangement joins TRBV20-1 to TRBJ2-5; D is unresolved. This CDR3 is 11 amino acids long. Trimming shortened V by 6 bases and J by 5 bases, and 10 bases separated the two germline ends. Germline assignment: CDR1 DFQATT and CDR2 SNEGSKA (reference sequence). The CDR3 region has the DNA TGCAGTGCCTTCTACAGTGAGACCCAGTACTTC. Encoded protein: CSAFYSETQYF.

This clone appeared a few times. The chain carries TRBV4-3 and TRBJ2-2, with 8 bases identical to TRBD1. V lost 2 bases and J lost 6; bases outside the gene matches: 5. There are 15 residues in the CDR3. CDR1 LGHNA and CDR2 YSLEER come from the germline V gene. CDR3 sequence reads: CASSQSPDRAGELFF. The CDR3 nucleotides read TGCGCCAGCAGCCAATCGCCGGACAGGGCCGGGGAGCTGTTTTTT.

This chain joins TRBV27 and TRBJ2-7, with a weak D call TRBD2 (5 bases). The germline gives CDR1 MNHEY, CDR2 SMNVEV (reference sequence). This CDR3 has 14 amino acids. V gave up 5 bases and J gave up 7 bases, with 18 bases separating them. The CDR3 DNA reads as TGTGCCAGCAGTCCTCTCTTTCCCCCGGGGGAGCAGTACTTC. Amino acid sequence: CASSPLFPPGEQYF.

The CDR3 nucleotides read TGTGCCAGCAGCTCAACTAGCGGGAGTGGGGAGCAGTTCTTC. This translates into CASSSTSGSGEQFF. This rearrangement joins TRBV5-6 to TRBJ2-1, with 11 bases identical to TRBD2. From germline, CDR1 is SGHDT and CDR2 YYEEEE. CDR3 length equals 14 residues. The trim removed 3 bases at V and 10 bases at J, leaving 6 bases unmatched.

This chain links TRBV20-1 with TRBJ2-5, with TRBD2 as a possible D gene (6 bases). The length of the CDR3 is 11 residues. Germline CDR1 is DFQATT and CDR2 is SNEGSKA (reference sequence). Trimming shortened V by 8 bases and J by 2 bases, and 9 bases separated the two germline ends. The CDR3 DNA sequence: TGCAGTTCCGGGACTCAAGAGACCCAGTACTTC. Protein sequence: CSSGTQETQYF.

The sample holds one count of this clone. The V and J genes are TRBV5-1 and TRBJ2-5; perhaps TRBD2 as D (5 bases). This CDR3 comprises 14 residues. Germline loops: CDR1 SGHRS, CDR2 YFSETQ. V lost 3 bases, J lost 2 bases, and 11 bases lay in between. The CDR3 loop is CASSSGAVQETQYF. CDR3 in DNA: TGCGCCAGCAGCTCTGGAGCGGTACAAGAGACCCAGTACTTC.

The chain couples TRBV2 to TRBJ2-7; TRBD2 matches 11 bases. CDR1 SNHLY and CDR2 FYNNEI come from the germline V gene. The CDR3 has 14 amino acids. The ends lost 6 bases at V and 6 bases at J; junction bases unmatched: 7. The CDR3 sequence is CASRDSGGAPEQYF. The DNA for the CDR3 is TGTGCCAGCAGGGATAGCGGGGGGGCACCCGAGCAGTACTTC.

This chain links TRBV7-2 with TRBJ2-4, with 9 bases that match TRBD2. J gave up 5 bases and V 2 bases, and 4 bases lay outside the gene matches. The germline gives CDR1 SGHTA, CDR2 FQGNSA. The CDR3 has 15 amino acids. Here the CDR3 DNA reads TGTGCCAGCAGCTTAAGGGGACTAGCAGAAAACATTCAGTACTTC. It encodes CASSLRGLAENIQYF.

The chain employs TRBV7-3 and TRBJ1-5; the D gene is possibly TRBD1 (6 bases). V was clipped by 3 bases and J by 10 bases, with 7 bases between them. The CDR3 length is 11 residues. Germline lookup yields CDR1 SGHTA and CDR2 FQGTGA. The CDR3 loop is CASSLDSPQHF. The CDR3 DNA follows: TGTGCCAGCAGCTTGGACAGCCCCCAGCATTTT. The full variable domain, its missing parts supplied by reference TRBV7-3 and TRBJ1-5, is GAGVSQTPSNKVTEKGKYVELRCDPISGHTALYWYRQSLGQGPEFLIYFQGTGAADDSGLPNDRFFAVRPEGSVSTLKIQRTERGDSAVYLCASSLDSPQHFGDGTRLSIL.

The rearrangement links TRBV10-2 to TRBJ2-7; the match to TRBD2 covers 11 bases. The CDR3 covers 20 residues. Germline CDR1 is WSHSY and CDR2 is SAAADI. V lost 3 bases to trimming and J lost 2 bases; unmatched junction nucleotides: 18. Written as DNA, the CDR3 is TGCGCCAGCAGTGATTTAGGATGGAGGCTAGCGGGAGGAGTCCCCTACGAGCAGTACTTC. Translation gives CASSDLGWRLAGGVPYEQYF.

The chain carries TRBV28 and TRBJ2-1; no definite D call. V lost 1 base to trimming and J lost 6 bases, with 7 bases between them. Per the germline V gene, CDR1 is MDHEN and CDR2 is SYDVKM. The CDR3 runs 13 residues. This CDR3 reads CASSLSRSNEQFF. In DNA, the CDR3 is TGTGCCAGCAGTTTATCCCGTTCCAATGAGCAGTTCTTC. Variable domain in full (rest from reference TRBV28 and TRBJ2-1): DVKVTQSSRYLVKRTGEKVFLECVQDMDHENMFWYRQDPGLGLRLIYFSYDVKMKEKGDIPEGYSVSREKKERFSLILESASTNQTSMYLCASSLSRSNEQFFGPGTRLTVL.

The chain is built from TRBV19 and TRBJ1-5, with D possibly TRBD1 on 6 matching bases. The germline gives CDR1 LNHDA, CDR2 SQIVND (reference sequence). The CDR3 has 15 residues. V was cut by 7 bases and J by 0 bases, with 13 bases left in between. The CDR3 region is CASKETGHSNQPQHF. CDR3 nucleotides: TGTGCCAGTAAGGAGACAGGCCATAGCAATCAGCCCCAGCATTTT.

This chain links TRBV4-1 with TRBJ2-5; 13 nucleotides align to TRBD2. J was trimmed by 3 bases and V by 1 base; bases with no gene match: 8. Germline-derived CDR1 and CDR2 are MGHRA and YSYEKL. This CDR3 has 18 residues. The CDR3 spells CASSQGKLAGGGKETQYF. CDR3 nucleotide sequence: TGCGCCAGCAGCCAAGGAAAACTAGCGGGAGGGGGAAAAGAGACCCAGTACTTC.

J is TRBJ1-2 and V is TRBV28; D call uncertain. The CDR3 loop spans 15 amino acids. The germline V gene has CDR1 MDHEN and CDR2 SYDVKM. V lost 6 bases and J lost 4, with 18 bases in between. This chain's CDR3 is CASSLTKRGGYGYTF. CDR3 coding DNA: TGTGCCAGCAGCCTAACAAAACGGGGAGGCTATGGCTACACCTTC.

The rearrangement links TRBV11-3 to TRBJ2-4, with D unresolved. Per germline, CDR1 SGHNT and CDR2 YENEEA. The CDR3 is made up of 17 amino acids. Trimming left V 1 base short and J 1 base short, with 14 bases between. The CDR3 coding sequence is TGTGCCAGCAGCTTAGCAGTCGTCCGGAGCGCCAAAAACATTCAGTACTTC. Translating it yields CASSLAVVRSAKNIQYF.

The CDR3 region has the DNA TGTGCCAGCTCACCGACACAGAACACTGAAGCTTTCTTT. Translation gives CASSPTQNTEAFF. The gene calls are TRBV18 and TRBJ1-1; D gene uncertain. Germline V gene sequence: CDR1 KGHSH, CDR2 LQKENI. This CDR3 spans 13 amino acids. Trimming took 3 bases from V and 1 from J, leaving 6 bases between them.

The V gene is TRBV2, the J gene TRBJ2-5; 11 bases line up with TRBD2. V dropped 6 bases and J dropped 5; count of bases not matched to a gene: 8. Germline CDR1 SNHLY, CDR2 FYNNEI. The CDR3 has 15 amino acids. DNA of the CDR3: TGTGCCAGCAGGAAGGGGACTAGCGGCGGGGAGACCCAGTACTTC. Translated, it gives CASRKGTSGGETQYF.

This clone occurred a few times. The V and J genes are TRBV7-2 and TRBJ1-2; weak D call: TRBD1 (6 bases). The length of the CDR3 is 14 residues. V gave up 2 bases and J gave up 5 bases, with 12 bases separating them. Germline values: CDR1 SGHTA, CDR2 FQGNSA. Written as DNA, the CDR3 is TGTGCCAGCAGCTTACGGGACACCGCGTATGGCTACACCTTC. This sequence encodes CASSLRDTAYGYTF. Complete variable domain (other parts from reference TRBV7-2 and TRBJ1-2): GAGVSQSPSNKVTEKGKDVELRCDPISGHTALYWYRQSLGQGLEFLIYFQGNSAPDKSGLPSDRFSAERTGGSVSTLTIQRTQQEDSAVYLCASSLRDTAYGYTFGSGTRLTVV.

The J gene is TRBJ1-2, the V gene TRBV13, with 7 bases that match TRBD1. From germline, CDR1 is PRHDT and CDR2 FYEKMQ (reference sequence). The CDR3 has 14 amino acids. V dropped 5 bases and J dropped 4; count of bases not matched to a gene: 7. As DNA, the CDR3 is TGTGCCAGCAGCCTAAACAGGGGAATCTATGGCTACACCTTC. It codes for CASSLNRGIYGYTF.